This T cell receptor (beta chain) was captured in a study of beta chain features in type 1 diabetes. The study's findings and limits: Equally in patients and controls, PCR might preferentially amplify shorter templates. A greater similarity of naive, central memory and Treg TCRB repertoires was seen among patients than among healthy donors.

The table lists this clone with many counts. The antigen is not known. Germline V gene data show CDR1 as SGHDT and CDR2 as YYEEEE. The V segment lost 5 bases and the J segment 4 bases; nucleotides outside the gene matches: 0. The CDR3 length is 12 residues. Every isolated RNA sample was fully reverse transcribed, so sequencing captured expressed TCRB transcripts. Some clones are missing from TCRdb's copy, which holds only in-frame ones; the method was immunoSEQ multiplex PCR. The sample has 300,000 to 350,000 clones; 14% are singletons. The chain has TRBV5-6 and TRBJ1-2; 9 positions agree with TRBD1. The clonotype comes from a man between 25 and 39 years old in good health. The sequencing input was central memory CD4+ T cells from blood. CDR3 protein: CASRTGGYGYTF. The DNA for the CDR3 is TGTGCCAGCAGGACAGGGGGCTATGGCTACACCTTC. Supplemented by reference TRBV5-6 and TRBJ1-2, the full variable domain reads DAGVTQSPTHLIKTRGQQVTLRCSPKSGHDTVSWYQQALGQGPQFIFQYYEEEERQRGNFPDRFSGHQFPNYSSELNVNALLLGDSALYLCASRTGGYGYTFGSGTRLTVV.